Detailed here is one T cell receptor beta chain. Its antigen is unknown. This specimen comes from a study of T cell repertoires in cytomegalovirus infection. Across the whole study: Both a matching HLA type and CMV infection were indicated by public TCR beta signatures.

Overall study findings and caveats: Predominance within the ex vivo response was attributable to HLA-C-restricted CMV-specific TCR beta clonotypes.

The CDR3 covers 12 residues. Per the germline V gene, CDR1 is MNHEY and CDR2 is SMNVEV (reference sequence). Between the trimmed V and J ends, which lost 3 bases and 9 bases, there was a span of 6 bases. Using its own MiXCR run on the reads, TCRdb lists one record per CDR3 protein. The table lists around 450,000 distinct CDR3 sequences, approximately 32% of them singletons. Specimen: PBMCs. The J gene is TRBJ1-6, the V gene TRBV27; possible D gene TRBD1, 5 bases. The clonotype was recovered from a human donor in good health (CMV status not recorded). Some clones in this sample may be carry-over from other donors' samples. The CDR3 sequence is CASSFGGSPLHF. In nucleotides, the CDR3 is TGTGCCAGCAGTTTCGGGGGTTCACCCCTCCACTTT.